A selection of T cell receptor beta chains follows, all from one sample in a study of radiotherapy plus CTLA-4 blockade in lung cancer. The repertoire was sequenced with immunoSEQ multiplex PCR; TCRdb's copy has only in-frame clones and lacks some. Of under 50,000 clones in the sample, more than 70% were seen once. Sequenced material: peripheral blood, taken from a patient treated with radiotherapy plus ipilimumab. These receptors all come from a human donor with non-small cell lung cancer that progressed on radiotherapy plus ipilimumab. Each CDR3 is given with its conserved first and last residue. The D gene is left open where the match is weak. Clone size appears in some rows only: once, few, many, or a class for an expanded clone.

>TRBJ1-3|TRBD1|TRBV2|.
TGTGCCAGCAGGAAGGGGACAGGGAATGGAAACACCATATATTTT
CASRKGTGNGNTIYF
>TRBJ2-7|TRBD2|TRBV6-1|medium-sized
TGTGCCAGCAGCGCCCCGGGACTAGACCACGAGCAGTACTTC
CASSAPGLDHEQYF
>TRBJ1-2|.|TRBV30|.
TGTGCCTGGAGTGTACTCCCGAAAGTCTGTGGCTACACCTTC
CAWSVLPKVCGYTF
>TRBJ2-5|.|TRBV10-3|.
TGTGCCATCGGCTTGGCTAGCGCACAAGAGACCCAGTACTTC
CAIGLASAQETQYF
>TRBJ1-1|.|TRBV7-3|.
TGTGCCAGCAGCTCACAGACGAACACTGAAGCTTTCTTT
CASSSQTNTEAFF
>TRBJ1-1|TRBD1|TRBV5-1|.
TGCGCCAGCAGCTTTAAGACAGGGGGCACTGAAGCTTTCTTT
CASSFKTGGTEAFF
>TRBJ2-5|TRBD2|TRBV5-1|.
TGCGCCAGCAGCTTAGGGACTAGCGGGGGAGCCCAGGAGACCCAGTACTTC
CASSLGTSGGAQETQYF
>TRBJ1-1|TRBD1|TRBV4-1|.
TGCGCCAGCAGCGCCCGGGACAGGGAGGCTGAAGCTTTCTTT
CASSARDREAEAFF
>TRBJ2-1|.|TRBV19|.
TGTGCCAGTAGTAGAAGCGGGCCCCTTTCTGGTGAGCAGTTCTTC
CASSRSGPLSGEQFF
>TRBJ1-4|TRBD1|TRBV6-5|.
TGTGCCAGCAGTCACCGGGCAGGGGGAAATGAAAAACTGTTTTTT
CASSHRAGGNEKLFF
>TRBJ2-3|.|TRBV5-1|once
TGCGCCAGCAGCTTGGGGGCTCCGAGAGATACGCAGTATTTT
CASSLGAPRDTQYF
>TRBJ2-3|TRBD2|TRBV5-1|.
TGCGCCAGCAGCTTGGCCCTAGCGGGGTCCACAGATACGCAGTATTTT
CASSLALAGSTDTQYF
>TRBJ2-1|.|TRBV19|.
TGTGCCAGTAGTATCTCCCCTCATGAGCAGTTCTTC
CASSISPHEQFF
>TRBJ1-1|.|TRBV11-2|few
TGTGCCAGCAGCTTAGGACAGGTAGGCACTGAAGCTTTCTTT
CASSLGQVGTEAFF
>TRBJ2-5|.|TRBV4-2|.
TGTGCCAGCAGCCAAGATAGGGGGGGACAAGAGACCCAGTACTTC
CASSQDRGGQETQYF
>TRBJ1-1|.|TRBV6-1|.
TGTGCCAGCAGTGAAGGAATTTCTTTGGTTCGGGGATGGGACACTGAAGCTTTCTTT
CASSEGISLVRGWDTEAFF
>TRBJ2-2|.|TRBV2|.
TGTGCCAGCAGTGAATTGAGCACCGGGGAGCTGTTTTTT
CASSELSTGELFF
>TRBJ2-3|.|TRBV20-1|few
TGCAGTGCTAGCGGGGCAGATACGCAGTATTTT
CSASGADTQYF
>TRBJ1-1|.|TRBV29-1|.
TGCAGCGTGGGTGACACCTACACTGAAGCTTTCTTT
CSVGDTYTEAFF
>TRBJ2-5|TRBD1|TRBV5-6|.
TGTGCCAGCAGCTTACGACAGGGGGTAAAGACCCAGTACTTC
CASSLRQGVKTQYF
>TRBJ1-5|TRBD1|TRBV19|.
TGTGCCAGTAGAAAAATACAGGGGGTCCGTCAGCCCCAGCATTTT
CASRKIQGVRQPQHF
>TRBJ1-2|.|TRBV5-1|.
TGCGCCAGCAGCTTGTCACACCCCGGGTCGGATGGCTACACCTTC
CASSLSHPGSDGYTF
>TRBJ1-1|.|TRBV7-8|.
TGTGCCAGCAGCCCACACAGGGTAGATCAAGAAGCTTTCTTT
CASSPHRVDQEAFF
>TRBJ1-1|.|TRBV5-5|.
TGTGCCAGCAGCTTGGGGGAGCGGACTGAAGCTTTCTTT
CASSLGERTEAFF
>TRBJ1-2|TRBD1|TRBV18|.
TGTGCCAGCCCGCCCACAGGGGGCTCTATGGGAGGCTACACCTTC
CASPPTGGSMGGYTF
>TRBJ2-4|TRBD2|TRBV7-2|.
TGTGCCAGCAGCAGGAGCGGGGGGGCCGAAGCCAAAAACATTCAGTACTTC
CASSRSGGAEAKNIQYF
>TRBJ2-1|TRBD2|TRBV15|few
TGTGCCACCAGCAGCGGGGGGGCGGCCAATGAGCAGTTCTTC
CATSSGGAANEQFF
>TRBJ1-1|.|TRBV19|.
TGTGCCAGTAGTCACTTAAGACAGGTACTGAAGAACACTGAAGCTTTCTTT
CASSHLRQVLKNTEAFF
>TRBJ2-7|TRBD1|TRBV7-2|.
TGTGCCAGCAGTCGCGGACAGGGCCGCTCCTACGAGCAGTACTTC
CASSRGQGRSYEQYF
>TRBJ2-1|.|TRBV27|few
TGTGCCAGCAGTTTATCGAGTCTGATCTCCTACAATGAGCAGTTCTTC
CASSLSSLISYNEQFF
>TRBJ2-7|TRBD2|TRBV18|once
TGTGCCAGCTCACCAGGGGGGGGAGGGGATCTCAACGAGCAGTACTTC
CASSPGGGGDLNEQYF
>TRBJ2-1|TRBD2|TRBV11-2|.
TGTGCCAGCAGCTCCGATGATCGGCTAGCGGGGGCAGAGCAGTTCTTC
CASSSDDRLAGAEQFF
>TRBJ2-5|.|TRBV5-4|few
TGTGCCAGCAGCTTGGCTCAGCAAGAGACCCAGTACTTC
CASSLAQQETQYF
>TRBJ1-4|TRBD1|TRBV7-6|.
TGTGCCAGCAAGGGGGCAACCCAAGAAAAACTGTTTTTT
CASKGATQEKLFF
>TRBJ2-7|TRBD2|TRBV4-1|once
TGCGCCAGCAGCCGCGGGACTAGCGGGGGGTTCCCTCTTGAGGAGCAGTACTTC
CASSRGTSGGFPLEEQYF
>TRBJ1-3|.|TRBV29-1|.
TGCAGCGTGGTCTTATCGAGGCCTAGTGCGGGAAACACCATATATTTT
CSVVLSRPSAGNTIYF
>TRBJ2-2|.|TRBV7-3|.
TGTGCCAGCAGCTATACAGAGAACACCGGGGAGCTGTTTTTT
CASSYTENTGELFF